Listed here are 9 T cell receptor beta chains from one sample, sequenced in a study of blood T cell repertoires in COVID-19. Generated by immunoSEQ multiplex PCR, the TCRdb table keeps only in-frame clones and is missing some. Among 200,000 to 250,000 clones listed, 84% were seen once. Sequencing was carried out using peripheral blood. These receptors were obtained from a woman aged 45-65 years with active or convalescent COVID-19.

The chain recombines TRBV7-2 with TRBJ2-7; 8 positions match TRBD2. Germline CDR1 SGHTA, CDR2 FQGNSA. V was clipped by 2 bases and J by 3 bases; unmatched bases: 6. The CDR3 runs to 15 residues. Written as DNA, the CDR3 is TGTGCCAGCAGCTTAAGGTTGGCGGGGGGCTACGAGCAGTACGTC. It encodes CASSLRLAGGYEQYV.

The gene calls are TRBV24-1 and TRBJ1-2; D possibly corresponds to TRBD1 (6 bases). Germline V gene lookup returns CDR1 KGHDR and CDR2 SFDVKD. Trimming pared 1 base from V and 8 bases from J, leaving 19 bases between. The length of the CDR3 is 16 residues. CDR3 bases: TGTGCCACCAGTGATTTTCCAGGGGCGGGGGAAGAAGGCTACACCTTC. It specifies CATSDFPGAGEEGYTF.

The rearrangement joins TRBV7-9 to TRBJ2-7, with D tentatively TRBD2 (6 bases). Germline assignment: CDR1 SEHNR and CDR2 FQNEAQ (reference sequence). The length of the CDR3 is 12 residues. Trimming removed 5 bases at V and 6 bases at J, with 11 bases between. The CDR3 loop reads CASSPVGGEQYF. In DNA, the CDR3 is TGTGCCAGCAGCCCCGTGGGGGGCGAGCAGTACTTC.

This rearrangement joins TRBV4-1 to TRBJ2-1; 9 positions match TRBD1. Germline-derived CDR1 and CDR2 are MGHRA and YSYEKL. CDR3 size: 15 residues. Trimming took 5 bases from V and 5 from J; bases not matched to a gene: 7. In DNA form, the CDR3 reads TGCGCCAGCAGCTCCCCGGGACAGGGCAACAATGAGCAGTTCTTC. Protein sequence: CASSSPGQGNNEQFF.

The chain uses TRBV7-9 and TRBJ2-4, with a weak D call TRBD2 (6 bases). CDR1 is SEHNR and CDR2 is FQNEAQ in the germline V gene (reference sequence). V was pared by 3 bases and J by 2 bases, with 11 bases between. There are 15 residues in the CDR3. CDR3 region: CASSFGGPTKNIQYF. The CDR3 DNA is TGTGCCAGCAGCTTCGGGGGACCTACCAAAAACATTCAGTACTTC.

The chain employs TRBV3-1 (or the pseudogene TRBV3-2) and TRBJ2-4; 7 bases map to TRBD2. The CDR3 spans 13 residues. The trim removed 3 bases at V and 6 bases at J, leaving 2 bases unmatched. Germline CDR1 reads LGHDT; CDR2 reads YNNKEL (reference sequence). The CDR3 region is CASSQGRGNIQYF. As DNA, the CDR3 is TGTGCCAGCAGCCAGGGGAGGGGAAACATTCAGTACTTC.

This chain links TRBV21-1 with TRBJ1-3; the D call in the table, TRBD1, was not verified against the DNA. TRBV21-1 is recorded as a pseudogene. CDR3 length: 22 amino acids. The CDR3 DNA reads as TGTGCCAGCAGCAAACCTCAAAGCCTCGGGACAGGTCGCTGGGACTCTGGAAACACCATATATTTT. Its protein product is CASSKPQSLGTGRWDSGNTIYF.

A single count supports this clone. The chain couples TRBV5-8 to TRBJ1-2; D uncertain. This CDR3 has 13 amino acids. Germline V CDR1 and CDR2: SGHTS, YDEGEE. Trimming cost V 4 bases and J 3 bases, with 10 bases left between them. The DNA of the CDR3 is TGTGCCAGCAGCCGTACTCCTTACTATGGCTACACCTTC. Translating gives CASSRTPYYGYTF.

The chain is built from TRBV4-1 and TRBJ1-2; no definite D call. V gave up 2 bases and J gave up 0 bases, with 10 bases separating them. Looked up from germline, CDR1 is MGHRA and CDR2 is YSYEKL. The CDR3 is 15 amino acids. The CDR3 spells CASSQIANSNYGYTF. In nucleotides, the CDR3 is TGCGCCAGCAGCCAAATCGCTAATTCTAACTATGGCTACACCTTC.